The 28 T cell receptor beta chains below were found in one sample sequenced in a study of T-cell memory formation after mild COVID-19. TCRdb reanalysed the 5' RACE reads using MiXCR and keeps one entry per CDR3 protein. Among 150,000 to 200,000 distinct CDR3 sequences listed, approximately 14% were seen once. Sequencing used PBMCs or a T cell subset sorted from them (not recorded which). The receptors shown here come from an adult woman who had mild COVID-19 (a few samples of this study predate the infection). Cell type and time point are not known.

The chain joins TRBV20-1 to TRBJ1-6, with D uncertain. V was clipped by 6 bases and J by 5 bases, with 14 bases between them. Germline assignment: CDR1 DFQATT and CDR2 SNEGSKA (reference sequence). This CDR3 is built from 14 residues. The CDR3, as DNA: TGCAGTGCGAGGGTAGGGAAAAATAATTCACCCCTCCACTTT. Translation gives CSARVGKNNSPLHF.

This clonotype showed up just a few times. The V gene is TRBV7-7, the J gene TRBJ2-1, with 11 positions matching TRBD2. Looked up from germline, CDR1 is SSHAT and CDR2 is FNYEAQ (reference sequence). This CDR3 contains 18 residues. With V trimmed by 5 bases and J by 0 bases, 9 bases remained unmatched. In DNA form, the CDR3 reads TGTGCCAGCAGCCCTCTAGCGGGGGGCTGGAACTCCTACAATGAGCAGTTCTTC. This encodes CASSPLAGGWNSYNEQFF.

This clonotype was recorded at least ten times. The chain uses TRBV4-3 and TRBJ2-1; TRBD2 matches at 12 bases. With 0 bases clipped from V and 9 bases from J, the junction kept 12 bases outside the gene matches. The CDR3 totals 18 residues. CDR1 is LGHNA, CDR2 YSLEER, per germline. CDR3 sequence: CASSQELRLAGEFSEQFF. The CDR3 bases are TGCGCCAGCAGCCAAGAGTTAAGACTAGCGGGAGAGTTCAGTGAGCAGTTCTTC.

The table lists this clonotype with a few counts. This sequence joins TRBV5-1 and TRBJ1-2, with D unresolved. The CDR3 sequence is 15 residues long. The V end was cut by 0 bases, the J end by 7 bases, with 16 bases between. CDR1 and CDR2 (germline): SGHRS, YFSETQ. CDR3 region: CASSLGGLQKGGYTF. CDR3 nucleotides: TGCGCCAGCAGCTTGGGAGGACTCCAGAAGGGTGGCTACACCTTC.

This clonotype has at least ten counts. The rearrangement links TRBV27 to TRBJ2-6; 8 nucleotides match TRBD2. The CDR3 is 16 amino acids. V trimming: 2 bases; J trimming: 2 bases; junction bases outside the gene matches: 2. The germline gives CDR1 MNHEY, CDR2 SMNVEV (reference sequence). The CDR3 coding sequence is TGTGCCAGCAGTTTAGCGGGAGGTACTGGGGCCAACGTCCTGACTTTC. This sequence encodes CASSLAGGTGANVLTF.

The chain uses TRBV27 and TRBJ2-5; weak D call: TRBD1 (6 bases). This CDR3 has 16 amino acids. V was trimmed by 0 bases and J by 2 bases, leaving 13 bases between them. Germline CDR1 is MNHEY and CDR2 is SMNVEV (reference sequence). The DNA for the CDR3 is TGTGCCAGCAGTTTATCCCCAGGGGCTGCGCAAGAGACCCAGTACTTC. Translated: CASSLSPGAAQETQYF.

This clonotype was seen a few times. The CDR3 region has the DNA TGTGCCAGCGAGTGGCAAGAGACCCAGTACTTC. Translating it yields CASEWQETQYF. The chain is built from TRBV6-2 or TRBV6-3 and TRBJ2-5, with D unclear. The V end lost 8 bases, the J end lost 2 bases, and 6 bases lay between the germline ends. CDR3 length equals 11 residues. Germline assignment: CDR1 MNHEY and CDR2 SVGEGT.

This clonotype showed up just a few times. The gene calls are TRBV27 and TRBJ2-3; 12 positions agree with TRBD2. CDR3 length: 17 amino acids. The V gene's germline CDR1 is MNHEY and CDR2 SMNVEV (reference sequence). The V and J ends lost 6 bases and 0 bases, in that order; junction bases with no gene match: 7. CDR3 DNA sequence: TGTGCCAGCAGATCTAGCGGGAGGGCCTTCAGCACAGATACGCAGTATTTT. This encodes CASRSSGRAFSTDTQYF.

The CDR3 region is CASSQTGTGLTGELFF. Written as DNA, the CDR3 is TGTGCCAGCAGCCAAACCGGGACAGGGCTCACCGGGGAGCTGTTTTTT. This chain joins TRBV7-9 and TRBJ2-2; 9 bases align to TRBD1. Germline CDR1 is SEHNR and CDR2 is FQNEAQ (reference sequence). The CDR3 runs 16 residues. The J segment lost 4 bases and the V segment lost 5 bases, leaving 8 bases of the junction unmatched.

The table lists this clonotype with many counts. The V call is TRBV6-2 or TRBV6-3, the J call TRBJ2-7, with TRBD2 matching 7 bases. Germline V gene sequence: CDR1 MNHEY, CDR2 SVGEGT. V shed 8 bases, J shed 2 bases, and the junction held 12 bases outside the gene matches. The CDR3 contains 15 residues. This chain's CDR3 is CASRSHGDYPYEQYF. The DNA for the CDR3 is TGTGCCAGCCGATCACACGGGGACTACCCCTACGAGCAGTACTTC.

This rearrangement joins TRBV5-1 to TRBJ1-4, with D unresolved. CDR3 length equals 14 residues. V shed 4 bases and J shed 5 bases, with 12 bases lying between them. Germline CDR1 reads SGHRS; CDR2 reads YFSETQ. DNA for the CDR3: TGCGCCAGCAGCCAAGTGGGCTTAAATGAAAAACTGTTTTTT. It translates to CASSQVGLNEKLFF. Based on the CDR3 plus reference TRBV5-1 and TRBJ1-4, the full variable domain is KAGVTQTPRYLIKTRGQQVTLSCSPISGHRSVSWYQQTPGQGLQFLFEYFSETQRNKGNFPGRFSGRQFSNSRSEMNVSTLELGDSALYLCASSQVGLNEKLFFGSGTQLSVL.

CDR3 protein: CASSQDAAEQYF. The DNA of the CDR3 is TGTGCCAGCAGCCAAGATGCCGCCGAGCAGTACTTC. This rearrangement joins TRBV4-2 to TRBJ2-7, with D unclear. V lost 0 bases and J 6 bases, leaving 6 bases between the germline ends. CDR1 LGHNA and CDR2 YNFKEQ come from the germline V gene. The CDR3 has 12 amino acids.

Concerning this clonotype: Germline and junction disagree at one end, which may indicate a read error. The rearrangement uses TRBV12-3 or TRBV12-4 and TRBJ2-5, with 9 positions matching TRBD1. The length of the CDR3 is 15 residues. In DNA form, the CDR3 reads TGTGCCAGCAGTCCGGGACAGGGCTCGGTGGAGACCCTGTACTTC. Its protein product is CASSPGQGSVETLYF.

The V call is TRBV18, the J call TRBJ1-2; D may be TRBD1 (5 bases). Germline CDR1 reads KGHSH; CDR2 reads LQKENI. The CDR3 is made up of 15 amino acids. V was clipped by 4 bases and J by 4 bases, with 16 bases between them. In DNA form, the CDR3 reads TGTGCCAGCTCACTCTCCATGGGACTCCTCTATGGCTACACCTTC. It codes for CASSLSMGLLYGYTF.

The sample holds a few counts of this clonotype. The chain links TRBV20-1 to TRBJ2-7; TRBD1 is a possible D gene (6 bases). The CDR3 loop spans 11 amino acids. Germline CDR1 DFQATT, CDR2 SNEGSKA (reference sequence). CDR3 protein: CRVQQGNEQYF. CDR3 nucleotides: TGCAGGGTACAACAGGGTAACGAGCAGTACTTC.

This clonotype appeared a few times. V and J are TRBV10-3 and TRBJ2-7, with unresolved D. Trimming stripped 8 bases from V and 0 bases from J, with 5 bases between. The length of the CDR3 is 11 residues. Germline-derived CDR1 and CDR2 are ENHRY and SYGVKD. The CDR3, as DNA: TGTGCCATCGGAAACTCCTACGAGCAGTACTTC. Translation: CAIGNSYEQYF.

This clonotype was detected a few times. The chain uses TRBV5-6 and TRBJ2-3; either TRBD1 or TRBD2 may fit D (6 bases each). The germline CDR1 and CDR2 sequences are SGHDT and YYEEEE. This CDR3 has 14 residues. Trimming took off 7 bases at V and 4 bases at J, with 16 bases between the two ends. DNA for the CDR3: TGTGCCAGCGGACCGGACGGGGGCCCAGATACGCAGTATTTT. Translation gives CASGPDGGPDTQYF.

This clonotype occurred many times. This sequence joins TRBV20-1 and TRBJ2-5; D not resolved. Trimming took off 6 bases at V and 5 bases at J, with 10 bases between the two ends. In germline, CDR1 is DFQATT, CDR2 SNEGSKA (reference sequence). The CDR3 is 11 amino acids. The CDR3 sequence: CSALKEETQYF. In nucleotides, the CDR3 is TGCAGTGCCCTTAAGGAGGAGACCCAGTACTTC.

The rearrangement uses TRBV13 and TRBJ2-1; 9 positions match TRBD1. Per germline, CDR1 PRHDT and CDR2 FYEKMQ (reference sequence). The CDR3 contains 15 residues. The trim removed 3 bases at V and 6 bases at J, leaving 6 bases unmatched. In nucleotides, the CDR3 is TGTGCCAGCAGCTTGGAGGGACAGGGAGGCAATGAGCAGTTCTTC. Its translation is CASSLEGQGGNEQFF.

The chain couples TRBV10-3 to TRBJ2-6; no reliable D call. This CDR3 has 14 residues. Trimming pared 0 bases from V and 11 bases from J, leaving 11 bases between. CDR1 and CDR2 from the germline V gene are ENHRY and SYGVKD. CDR3 loop: CAISESVTVYVLTF. The CDR3 DNA reads as TGTGCCATCAGTGAGTCAGTTACGGTTTACGTCCTGACTTTC.

This chain joins TRBV27 and TRBJ2-2, with D possibly called TRBD1 or TRBD2 (5 bases each). Germline lookup yields CDR1 MNHEY and CDR2 SMNVEV (reference sequence). V was shortened by 6 bases and J by 6 bases, with 11 bases between the two germline ends. The length of the CDR3 is 13 residues. DNA of the CDR3: TGTGCCAGCAGCCCGGGACGCCCCGGGGAGCTGTTTTTT. Its translation is CASSPGRPGELFF.

This clonotype was detected only a few times. V usage is TRBV14 and J usage is TRBJ2-3, with 11 bases identical to TRBD2. The ends lost 1 base at V and 4 bases at J; junction bases unmatched: 4. This CDR3 is 16 amino acids long. Germline CDR1 reads SGHDN; CDR2 reads FVKESK. CDR3 region: CASSQGYSGGADTQYF. Written as DNA, the CDR3 is TGTGCCAGCAGCCAAGGATATAGCGGGGGGGCAGATACGCAGTATTTT.

In its sample, this clonotype was seen many times. The genes are TRBV18 and TRBJ2-5; no firm D call. This CDR3 comprises 13 residues. The V end lost 0 bases, the J end lost 7 bases, and 9 bases lay between the germline ends. The germline CDR1 and CDR2 sequences are KGHSH and LQKENI. CDR3 nucleotides: TGTGCCAGCTCACCACCGGAGTCAGTGACCCAGTACTTC. Translation gives CASSPPESVTQYF.

The table lists this clonotype with a few counts. This chain links TRBV20-1 with TRBJ1-6; tentative D call: TRBD1 (5 bases). The V end was cut by 3 bases, the J end by 4 bases, with 10 bases between. There are 14 residues in the CDR3. Germline CDR1 is DFQATT and CDR2 is SNEGSKA (reference sequence). The CDR3 here is CSASSGHYNSPLHF. In DNA, the CDR3 is TGCAGTGCTAGTTCAGGGCATTATAATTCACCCCTCCACTTT.

The rearrangement links TRBV7-2 to TRBJ2-1; D not resolved. CDR1 and CDR2 (germline): SGHTA, FQGNSA. The CDR3 consists of 12 residues. The germline V and J ends were trimmed by 1 base and 10 bases, with 8 bases remaining between them. The CDR3, as DNA: TGTGCCAGCAGCTTAGGGTCGGCCGAGCAGTTCTTC. Its protein is CASSLGSAEQFF.

This clonotype was seen more than once but under ten times. The chain joins TRBV12-3 or TRBV12-4 to TRBJ2-3; the D call may be TRBD1 or TRBD2 (6 bases each). Trimming removed 8 bases at V and 2 bases at J, with 17 bases between. This CDR3 has 15 residues. In nucleotides, the CDR3 is TGTGCCAGCGGCCAGGAGAGGGGGGTCACAGATACGCAGTATTTT. The encoded protein is CASGQERGVTDTQYF.

This clonotype was observed a few times. V usage is TRBV12-3 or TRBV12-4 and J usage is TRBJ1-5, with D hard to call. This CDR3 is built from 14 residues. V gave up 6 bases and J gave up 9 bases, with 18 bases separating them. CDR3 in DNA: TGTGCCAGCAGAACGGGGTCTTATGGTGGGCCCCAGCATTTT. The encoded protein is CASRTGSYGGPQHF.

As concerns this clonotype: Germline is not matched at one junction end, which may reflect a read error. The J gene is TRBJ2-3, the V gene TRBV15; tentatively, D is TRBD1 or TRBD2 (6 bases each). Germline V gene data show CDR1 as LNHNV and CDR2 as YYDKDF (reference sequence). The CDR3 runs to 17 residues. CDR3 region: CDTSGISISGALDTQYF. The CDR3 nucleotides read TGTGACACCAGCGGAATTTCTATATCGGGGGCCCTAGATACGCAGTATTTT.